The 29 T cell receptor beta chains presented below share a single source sample, sequenced in a study of cytomegalovirus exposure and HLA in healthy donors (dated by TCRdb to about 2017). Libraries were made using the immunoSEQ multiplex PCR assay. For the multiplex PCR, a mixture combining 60 forward primers for TCR Vbeta segments and 13 reverse primers for TCR Jbeta segments was used. As stored in TCRdb, this immuneACCESS dataset retains in-frame rearrangements with V and J assigned. A fraction of the clones does not appear; measured against another copy, unresolved V genes explain less than half of the discrepancy, and the remainder lacks a known reason. This sample gives around 99,000 clones in total; around 86% of them show up just once. Roughly 2.2% of the sample goes to the ten largest clones. The specimen was PBMCs. These receptors were collected from a woman aged 30 to 39 in good health and CMV-seronegative.

V is TRBV19 and J is TRBJ2-5; 11 bases fit TRBD2. The germline CDR1 and CDR2 sequences are LNHDA and SQIVND (reference sequence). The CDR3 extends over 15 amino acids. Germline trimming cut 7 bases from V and 5 bases from J; bases unmatched to any gene: 9. The CDR3 sequence: CASTLSSGRSETQYF. The CDR3 DNA is TGTGCCAGTACCCTGTCTAGCGGGAGGTCGGAGACCCAGTACTTC. The full variable domain, completed using reference TRBV19 and TRBJ2-5, is DGGITQSPKYLFRKEGQNVTLSCEQNLNHDAMYWYRQDPGQGLRLIYYSQIVNDFQKGDIAEGYSVSREKKESFPLTVTSAQKNPTAFYLCASTLSSGRSETQYFGPGTRLLVL.

The V call is TRBV11-3, the J call TRBJ2-1; perhaps TRBD2 as D (5 bases). With 5 bases removed from V and 4 bases from J, the gap between germline ends came to 18 bases. Germline lookup yields CDR1 SGHNT and CDR2 YENEEA. The CDR3 contains 16 residues. CDR3 in amino acids: CASSPRSGEKYNEQFF. CDR3 DNA: TGTGCCAGCAGCCCCCGCTCCGGGGAGAAATACAATGAGCAGTTCTTC.

V is TRBV4-2 and J is TRBJ2-1, with D unclear. The germline V gene has CDR1 LGHNA and CDR2 YNFKEQ. This CDR3 spans 15 amino acids. V was cut by 4 bases and J by 6 bases, with 16 bases left in between. The CDR3 sequence: CASSRWASASNEQFF. DNA for the CDR3: TGTGCCAGCAGCCGGTGGGCGTCGGCGAGCAATGAGCAGTTCTTC.

The chain has TRBV14 and TRBJ2-1, with 9 bases lining up with TRBD2. This CDR3 contains 17 residues. With 1 base clipped from V and 1 base from J, the junction kept 5 bases outside the gene matches. Germline assignment: CDR1 SGHDN and CDR2 FVKESK. In DNA form, the CDR3 reads TGTGCCAGCAGCCAAGTTCTGAGCGGGAGGTCCTACAATGAGCAGTTCTTC. This gives the protein CASSQVLSGRSYNEQFF.

With regard to this clone: A read error may account for a junction end that differs from germline. The chain combines TRBV7-9 with TRBJ2-7; the match to TRBD2 covers 11 bases. CDR3 length: 18 residues. CDR1 and CDR2 from the germline V gene are SEHNR and FQNEAQ (reference sequence). The DNA for the CDR3 is TGTTCCAGCAGCTTAGTAGGGGGTAGCGGGGGGGTCTCCTACGAGCAGTACTTC. As protein: CSSSLVGGSGGVSYEQYF.

The rearrangement joins TRBV6-1 to TRBJ2-2, with a weak D call TRBD1 (5 bases). CDR1 is MNHNS, CDR2 SASEGT, per germline. The V and J ends lost 7 bases and 2 bases respectively, with 11 bases between them. CDR3 length equals 14 residues. For the CDR3, the DNA is TGTGCCAGCACCTCCGACAGAAACACCGGGGAGCTGTTTTTT. It yields the protein CASTSDRNTGELFF.

V and J are TRBV19 and TRBJ2-3; no definite D call. CDR1 LNHDA and CDR2 SQIVND come from the germline V gene (reference sequence). The CDR3 loop spans 15 amino acids. V shed 0 bases and J shed 4 bases, with 11 bases lying between them. Here the CDR3 DNA reads TGTGCCAGTAGTATAGATCTTCCTGCGGCAGATACGCAGTATTTT. It specifies CASSIDLPAADTQYF.

For the CDR3, the DNA is TGTGCCAGCTCACCTTCGGCTAGCCACAATGAGCAGTTCTTC. Its translation is CASSPSASHNEQFF. V is TRBV18 and J is TRBJ2-1; TRBD2 might be the D (5 bases). V was clipped by 3 bases and J by 5 bases, with 11 bases between them. Germline values: CDR1 KGHSH, CDR2 LQKENI. CDR3 length: 14 amino acids.

The chain couples TRBV7-3 to TRBJ2-1; no firm D call. In germline, CDR1 is SGHTA, CDR2 FQGTGA. The CDR3 sequence is 13 residues long. V was trimmed by 2 bases and J by 5 bases, leaving 7 bases between them. This CDR3 reads CASSLLWHNEQFF. The CDR3 DNA reads as TGTGCCAGCAGCTTACTCTGGCACAATGAGCAGTTCTTC.

The J gene is TRBJ2-7, the V gene TRBV19; a weak D match, TRBD1 (6 bases). V was cut by 7 bases and J by 3 bases, with 19 bases left in between. CDR1 is LNHDA and CDR2 is SQIVND in the germline V gene (reference sequence). CDR3 length: 15 residues. DNA of the CDR3: TGTGCCAGTAACGACGGGCAGGGGCCCCTCTACGAGCAGTACTTC. Protein sequence: CASNDGQGPLYEQYF.

The chain employs TRBV7-6 and TRBJ1-2, with 8 nucleotides matching TRBD1. This CDR3 region has 12 residues. Per germline, CDR1 SGHVS and CDR2 FNYEAQ. With V trimmed by 2 bases and J by 8 bases, 1 base remained unmatched. The CDR3 is CASSLSGGGYTF. The DNA of the CDR3 is TGTGCCAGCAGCTTATCAGGGGGCGGCTACACCTTC.

The V call is TRBV6-5, the J call TRBJ1-1; 7 bases map to TRBD1. The junction had 9 bases not matched to a gene; V was cut back by 4 bases and J by 7 bases. Germline values: CDR1 MNHEY, CDR2 SVGAGI. The CDR3 has 14 residues. The CDR3 DNA sequence: TGTGCCAGCAGTTCAACACAGGGGACCCTTGAAGCTTTCTTT. Residues: CASSSTQGTLEAFF.

V gene TRBV6-5 combines with J gene TRBJ1-1, with unresolved D. CDR3 size: 15 residues. Germline values: CDR1 MNHEY, CDR2 SVGAGI. Trimming pared 0 bases from V and 5 bases from J, leaving 13 bases between. The CDR3 DNA is TGTGCCAGCAGTTACTCGAGGGCGGTGGGAACTGAAGCTTTCTTT. This translates into CASSYSRAVGTEAFF.

CDR3 protein: CASRSSSGQNTGELFF. CDR3 nucleotide sequence: TGTGCCAGCAGGTCTTCTAGCGGACAAAACACCGGGGAGCTGTTTTTT. The chain combines TRBV7-2 with TRBJ2-2; 7 bases map to TRBD2. CDR3 length: 16 residues. The ends lost 6 bases at V and 2 bases at J; junction bases unmatched: 9. Germline V gene sequence: CDR1 SGHTA, CDR2 FQGNSA.

The V gene is TRBV30, the J gene TRBJ2-1, with no clear D. This CDR3 is 13 amino acids long. Between the trimmed V and J ends, which lost 0 bases and 9 bases, there was a span of 12 bases. CDR1 and CDR2 from the germline V gene are GTSNPN and SVGIG (reference sequence). The CDR3 bases are TGTGCCTGGAGTGTATCAGTAAATGGTGAGCAGTTCTTC. It yields the protein CAWSVSVNGEQFF.

V gene TRBV6-5 combines with J gene TRBJ2-7, with 8 bases aligning to TRBD1. The germline V gene encodes CDR1 MNHEY and CDR2 SVGAGI. The CDR3 consists of 15 residues. V lost 4 bases, J lost 1 base, and 6 bases stayed unmatched. The CDR3 nucleotides read TGTGCCAGCAGTTCCGGACAGGGATCGTCCTACGAGCAGTACTTC. Residues: CASSSGQGSSYEQYF.

The rearrangement links TRBV5-1 to TRBJ2-7; D is unclear. Germline V CDR1 and CDR2: SGHRS, YFSETQ. The V and J ends lost 4 bases and 2 bases respectively, with 10 bases between them. The CDR3 consists of 13 residues. The chain's CDR3 is CASSNEVTYEQYF. In nucleotides, the CDR3 is TGCGCCAGCAGCAATGAGGTCACCTACGAGCAGTACTTC.

CDR3 sequence reads: CASSDPRGFHEQFF. The DNA for the CDR3 is TGTGCCAGCAGCGACCCTAGAGGGTTCCATGAGCAGTTCTTC. The V call is TRBV5-6, the J call TRBJ2-1; TRBD2 might be the D (5 bases). V lost 4 bases to trimming and J lost 8 bases, with 16 bases between them. The CDR3 length is 14 residues. Germline-derived CDR1 and CDR2 are SGHDT and YYEEEE.

The chain carries TRBV10-3 and TRBJ2-3; the D is unclear. Trimming removed 7 bases from V and 0 bases from J, with 11 bases in between. Per germline, CDR1 ENHRY and CDR2 SYGVKD. This CDR3 spans 14 amino acids. For the CDR3, the DNA is TGTGCCATCACGAACTCAGGAAGCACAGATACGCAGTATTTT. Translation gives CAITNSGSTDTQYF.

The gene calls are TRBV2 and TRBJ1-6, with 9 bases fitting TRBD1. The CDR3 totals 14 residues. V dropped 6 bases and J dropped 8; count of bases not matched to a gene: 5. Germline V lookup: CDR1 SNHLY, CDR2 FYNNEI. The CDR3 bases are TGTGCCAGCAGCCCGGACAGGGGATATTCACCCCTCCACTTT. It translates to CASSPDRGYSPLHF.

V and J are TRBV19 and TRBJ1-5, with 9 bases matching TRBD1. J gave up 7 bases and V 2 bases, and 3 bases lay outside the gene matches. Looked up from germline, CDR1 is LNHDA and CDR2 is SQIVND (reference sequence). The CDR3 is 14 residues long. The CDR3 DNA is TGTGCCAGTAGTATATGGACAGGGGACCAGCCCCAGCATTTT. Translation gives CASSIWTGDQPQHF.

Note on this clone: At one end, the junction sequence differs from germline, possibly due to a read error. J is TRBJ1-5 and V is TRBV19; tentatively, D is TRBD1 (5 bases). Germline V CDR1 and CDR2: LNHDA, SQIVND (reference sequence). This CDR3 comprises 18 residues. The DNA of the CDR3 is TGTGCCAGTAGCCGCGGCAGGGAGGGGCTATATAGCAATCAGCCCCGGCATTTT. Its protein product is CASSRGREGLYSNQPRHF.

The chain employs TRBV2 and TRBJ2-2, with TRBD2 matching 10 bases. Germline V gene data show CDR1 as SNHLY and CDR2 as FYNNEI. V shed 6 bases and J 1 base; nucleotides not matched to a gene: 2. CDR3 length: 15 residues. The CDR3 spells CASSRTSGNTGELFF. The CDR3 coding sequence is TGTGCCAGCAGCCGGACTAGCGGGAACACCGGGGAGCTGTTTTTT. Based on the CDR3 plus reference TRBV2 and TRBJ2-2, the full variable domain is EPEVTQTPSHQVTQMGQEVILRCVPISNHLYFYWYRQILGQKVEFLVSFYNNEISEKSEIFDDQFSVERPDGSNFTLKIRSTKLEDSAMYFCASSRTSGNTGELFFGEGSRLTVL.

The chain recombines TRBV2 with TRBJ2-7, with a possible D match to TRBD2 (6 bases). The V gene's germline CDR1 is SNHLY and CDR2 FYNNEI. V lost 5 bases, J lost 0 bases, and 14 bases lay in between. CDR3 length: 15 residues. The CDR3 here is CASSQEGLSSYEQYF. The CDR3 DNA follows: TGTGCCAGCAGTCAGGAGGGACTGAGCTCCTACGAGCAGTACTTC.

The rearrangement uses TRBV9 and TRBJ2-1, with 7 bases fitting TRBD2. The germline gives CDR1 SGDLS, CDR2 YYNGEE. This CDR3 is 16 amino acids long. J gave up 0 bases and V 0 bases, and 3 bases lay outside the gene matches. CDR3 sequence: CASSVGASGSYNEQFF. In DNA form, the CDR3 reads TGTGCCAGCAGCGTAGGCGCTAGCGGCTCCTACAATGAGCAGTTCTTC.

The chain is built from TRBV11-1 and TRBJ2-3; D unclear. V shed 2 bases and J shed 0 bases, with 6 bases lying between them. The CDR3 runs 14 residues. Germline V gene lookup returns CDR1 SGHAT and CDR2 FQDESV (reference sequence). CDR3 bases: TGTGCCAGCAGCTTATTTGAGAGCACAGATACGCAGTATTTT. Its protein product is CASSLFESTDTQYF.

The CDR3 DNA reads as TGTGCCAGCAGTTCTAGCGGGGGCCCCACGCAGTATTTT. This gives the protein CASSSSGGPTQYF. The chain has TRBV6-5 and TRBJ2-3; 10 bases agree with TRBD2. V gave up 4 bases and J gave up 9 bases; unmatched junction bases: 4. There are 13 residues in the CDR3. CDR1 is MNHEY and CDR2 is SVGAGI in the germline V gene.

This chain connects TRBV30 to TRBJ2-1; 7 bases fit TRBD2. Germline V gene sequence: CDR1 GTSNPN, CDR2 SVGIG (reference sequence). The CDR3 runs 16 residues. V lost 3 bases to trimming and J lost 0 bases; unmatched junction nucleotides: 8. The CDR3, as DNA: TGTGCCTGGAGGGATCAAGCGGGGAACTCCTACAATGAGCAGTTCTTC. It specifies CAWRDQAGNSYNEQFF. Full variable domain (outside the CDR3, taken from reference TRBV30 and TRBJ2-1): SQTIHQWPATLVQPVGSPLSLECTVEGTSNPNLYWYRQAAGRGLQLLFYSVGIGQISSEVPQNLSASRPQDRQFILSSKKLLLSDSGFYLCAWRDQAGNSYNEQFFGPGTRLTVL.

The genes are TRBV28 and TRBJ2-1, with D maybe TRBD2 (6 bases). The CDR3 has 14 residues. The V end lost 3 bases, the J end lost 9 bases, and 15 bases lay between the germline ends. Germline V gene lookup returns CDR1 MDHEN and CDR2 SYDVKM. CDR3 in DNA: TGTGCCAGCAGTTTGAGGCCAAAGGGAGGTGAGCAGTTCTTC. Translated, it gives CASSLRPKGGEQFF.